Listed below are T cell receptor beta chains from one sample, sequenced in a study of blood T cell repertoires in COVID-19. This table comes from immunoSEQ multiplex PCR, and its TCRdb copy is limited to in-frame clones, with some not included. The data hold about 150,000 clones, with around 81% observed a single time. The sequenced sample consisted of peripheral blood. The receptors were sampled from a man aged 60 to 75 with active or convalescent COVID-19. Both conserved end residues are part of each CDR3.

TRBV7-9 CASSTEQGTNTGELFF
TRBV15 CATSAYRDSPLHF
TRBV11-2 CASSLRERGNRELFF
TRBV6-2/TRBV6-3 CASSYPTRNEKLFF
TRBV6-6 CASSTDSYGYTF
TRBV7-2 CASSQQGARGDQYF
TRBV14 CASSGDRGAYNEQFF
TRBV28 CASSLDRLISNQPQHF
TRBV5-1 CASRQKLAGVPDTQYF
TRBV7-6 CASSLGPGGSYNEQFF
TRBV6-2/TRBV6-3 CASSSEGQGSSFYGYTF
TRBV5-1 CASYFGRARETQYF
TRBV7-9 CASSLGQQETQYF
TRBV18 CASSPPNRGSPLHF
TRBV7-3 CASSLGGLPAFSEQFF
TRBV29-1 CSVEERGVLGELFF
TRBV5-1 CASSSSFSSSSYEQYF
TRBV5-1 CASRAITSLDEQYF
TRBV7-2 CASDLGPTPGELFF
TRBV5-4 CASSFRTGANTGELFF
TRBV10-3 CAISGGDRAGYEQYF
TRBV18 CASSPPAADTQYF
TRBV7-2 CASSLGTGEAKLFF